The 2 T cell receptor beta chains listed next were all sequenced from one sample in a study of beta chain features in type 1 diabetes. General study findings and limits: The study found moderately but significantly shorter TCRB CDR3s in all four CD4+ subsets of Type 1 diabetes patients.

Isolated RNA was reverse transcribed in full, so expressed TCRB transcripts were sequenced. Some clones are missing from TCRdb's copy, which holds only in-frame ones; the method was immunoSEQ multiplex PCR. There are approximately 160,000 clones in the sample; 50% to 70% occur only once, and about 0.089% lies in the top ten. Their antigens remain unidentified. Sequenced: naive CD4+ T cells from blood. These receptors came from a man younger than 40 with type 1 diabetes.

The chain couples TRBV2 to TRBJ1-6; D is ambiguous. The CDR3 runs 16 residues. Per the germline V gene, CDR1 is SNHLY and CDR2 is FYNNEI. Trimming cost V 8 bases and J 5 bases, with 19 bases left between them. This CDR3 is CASGTSMGRNNSPLHF. The CDR3 coding sequence is TGTGCCAGCGGTACTTCCATGGGAAGAAATAATTCACCCCTCCACTTT. The full variable domain, in which reference TRBV2 and TRBJ1-6 provide the parts outside the CDR3, is EPEVTQTPSHQVTQMGQEVILRCVPISNHLYFYWYRQILGQKVEFLVSFYNNEISEKSEIFDDQFSVERPDGSNFTLKIRSTKLEDSAMYFCASGTSMGRNNSPLHFGNGTRLTVT.

The rearrangement uses TRBV30 and TRBJ1-1; D ambiguous. Germline CDR1 reads GTSNPN; CDR2 reads SVGIG (reference sequence). CDR3 size: 14 residues. Trimming removed 1 base at V and 0 bases at J, with 9 bases between. Here the CDR3 DNA reads TGTGCCTGGAGTGCTCTCAGGATGAACACTGAAGCTTTCTTT. Its translation: CAWSALRMNTEAFF.